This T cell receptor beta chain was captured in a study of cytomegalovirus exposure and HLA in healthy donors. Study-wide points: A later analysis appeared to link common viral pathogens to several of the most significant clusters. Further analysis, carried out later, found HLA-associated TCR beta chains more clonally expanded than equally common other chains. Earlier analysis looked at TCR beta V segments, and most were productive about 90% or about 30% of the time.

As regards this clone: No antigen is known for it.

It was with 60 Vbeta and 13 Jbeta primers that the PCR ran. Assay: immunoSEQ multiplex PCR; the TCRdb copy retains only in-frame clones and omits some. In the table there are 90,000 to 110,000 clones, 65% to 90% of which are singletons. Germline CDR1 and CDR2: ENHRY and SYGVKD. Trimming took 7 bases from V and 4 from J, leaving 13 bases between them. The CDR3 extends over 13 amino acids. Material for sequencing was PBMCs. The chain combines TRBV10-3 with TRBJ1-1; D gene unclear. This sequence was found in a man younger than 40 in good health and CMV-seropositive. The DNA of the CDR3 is TGTGCCATCATGCCAAGGGAGGCCACTGAAGCTTTCTTT. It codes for CAIMPREATEAFF.